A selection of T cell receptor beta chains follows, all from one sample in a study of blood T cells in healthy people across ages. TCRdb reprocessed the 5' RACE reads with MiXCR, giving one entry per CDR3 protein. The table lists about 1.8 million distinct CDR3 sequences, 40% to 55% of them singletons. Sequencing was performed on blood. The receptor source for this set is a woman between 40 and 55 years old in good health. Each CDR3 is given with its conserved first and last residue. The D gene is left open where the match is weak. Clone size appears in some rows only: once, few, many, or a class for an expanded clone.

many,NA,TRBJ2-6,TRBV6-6,CASSPAGTYSGANVLTF,TGTGCCAGCAGTCCGGCGGGAACTTACTCTGGGGCCAACGTCCTGACTTTC
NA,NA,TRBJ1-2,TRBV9,CASSVAATPNYGYTF,TGTGCCAGCAGCGTAGCGGCAACACCTAACTATGGCTACACCTTC
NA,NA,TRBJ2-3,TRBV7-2,CASSRDNPYTDTQYF,TGTGCCAGCAGCCGAGACAACCCCTACACAGATACGCAGTATTTT
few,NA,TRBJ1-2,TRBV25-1,CASFSYGYTF,TGTGCCAGCTTCAGCTATGGCTACACCTTC
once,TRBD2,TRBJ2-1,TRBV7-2,CASSLEAGGPMGEQFF,TGTGCCAGCAGCTTAGAGGCGGGAGGGCCGATGGGTGAGCAGTTCTTC
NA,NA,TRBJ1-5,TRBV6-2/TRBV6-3,CASSYLAREFQPQHF,TGTGCCAGCAGTTACTTAGCCAGGGAATTTCAGCCCCAGCATTTT
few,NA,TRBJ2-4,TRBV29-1,CSVGGPPGPIQYF,TGCAGCGTTGGTGGACCCCCAGGTCCCATTCAGTACTTC
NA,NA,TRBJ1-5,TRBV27,CASSLERALGPQHF,TGTGCCAGCAGTTTGGAAAGGGCCTTGGGGCCCCAGCATTTT
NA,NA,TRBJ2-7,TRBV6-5,CAGSYMRSYEQYF,TGTGCCGGCAGTTACATGAGATCCTACGAGCAGTACTTC
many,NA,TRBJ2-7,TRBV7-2,CASSLGGQTYEQYF,TGTGCCAGCAGCTTAGGAGGACAGACCTACGAGCAGTACTTC
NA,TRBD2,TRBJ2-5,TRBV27,CASSWQRGGETQYF,TGTGCCAGCAGTTGGCAGCGGGGCGGGGAGACCCAGTACTTC
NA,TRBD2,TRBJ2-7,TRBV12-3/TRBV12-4,CASSFGGGNNEQYF,TGTGCCAGCAGTTTTGGGGGGGGGAACAATGAGCAGTACTTC
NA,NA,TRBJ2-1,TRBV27,CASSEYSGEQFF,TGTGCCAGCAGCGAGTACTCCGGTGAGCAGTTCTTC
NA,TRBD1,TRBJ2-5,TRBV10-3,CAISDGTGVEYF,TGTGCCATCAGTGACGGGACAGGGGTTGAGTACTTC
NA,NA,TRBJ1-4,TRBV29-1,CSVVLGRGEKLFF,TGCAGCGTTGTTTTGGGGCGGGGTGAAAAACTGTTTTTT
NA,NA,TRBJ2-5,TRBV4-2,CASRGPIQETQYF,TGTGCCAGCAGGGGGCCCATACAAGAGACCCAGTACTTC
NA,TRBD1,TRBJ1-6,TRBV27,CATSFQGDANSPLHF,TGTGCCACCAGCTTCCAGGGGGACGCTAATTCACCCCTCCACTTT
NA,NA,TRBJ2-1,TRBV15,CATSRQGNNEQFF,TGTGCCACCAGCAGGCAGGGCAACAATGAGCAGTTCTTC
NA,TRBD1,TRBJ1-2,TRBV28,CASSLMTGGNYGYTF,TGTGCCAGCAGCCTAATGACAGGGGGCAACTATGGCTACACCTTC
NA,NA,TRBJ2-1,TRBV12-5,CASGKGGLFF,TGTGCTAGTGGCAAGGGAGGTCTGTTCTTC
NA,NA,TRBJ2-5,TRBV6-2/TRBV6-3,CATQRSRTEETQYF,TGTGCCACCCAAAGATCCCGGACAGAAGAGACCCAGTACTTC
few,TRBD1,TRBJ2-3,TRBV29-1,CSVEVRGQTDTQYF,TGCAGCGTTGAAGTAAGGGGGCAGACAGATACGCAGTATTTT
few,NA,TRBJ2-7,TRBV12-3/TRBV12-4,CASSERGAGEQYF,TGTGCCAGCAGCGAAAGGGGAGCCGGCGAGCAGTACTTC
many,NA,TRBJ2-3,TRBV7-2,CASSLAGPDTQYF,TGTGCCAGCAGCTTAGCCGGCCCAGATACGCAGTATTTT
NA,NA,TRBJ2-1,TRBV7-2,CASTTRDVSSYNEQFF,TGTGCCAGCACCACACGGGACGTAAGCTCCTACAATGAGCAGTTCTTC
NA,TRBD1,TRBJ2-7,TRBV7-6,CASSLRARSGTGDTYKQYF,TGTGCCAGCAGCTTAAGGGCCAGATCCGGGACAGGGGATACCTACAAGCAGTACTTC
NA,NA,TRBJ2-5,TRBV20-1,CSARDPQGGQETQYF,TGCAGTGCTAGAGACCCACAGGGAGGTCAAGAGACCCAGTACTTC
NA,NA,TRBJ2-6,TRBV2,CASSEAVFSGANVLTF,TGTGCCAGCAGTGAAGCAGTTTTCTCTGGGGCCAACGTCCTGACTTTC
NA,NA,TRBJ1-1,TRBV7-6,CASASGAGNTEAFF,TGTGCCAGCGCTTCGGGGGCCGGGAACACTGAAGCTTTCTTT
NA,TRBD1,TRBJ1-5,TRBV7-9,CASSLVQGQGPYSNQPQHF,TGTGCCAGCAGCTTAGTTCAGGGACAGGGGCCCTATAGCAATCAGCCCCAGCATTTT
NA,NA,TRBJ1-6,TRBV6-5,CASRYLGAILSPLHF,TGTGCCAGCAGGTATCTCGGGGCAATCTTGTCACCCCTCCACTTT
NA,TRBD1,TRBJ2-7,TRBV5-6,CASSSLLRQGIYEQYF,TGTGCCAGCAGCTCCCTTCTCCGACAGGGGATATACGAGCAGTACTTC
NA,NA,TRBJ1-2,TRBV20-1,CSATYSSYGYTF,TGCAGTGCTACTTATTCCTCCTATGGCTACACCTTC
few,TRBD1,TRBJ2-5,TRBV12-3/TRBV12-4,CASSRTTGQETQYF,TGTGCCAGCAGTCGTACGACAGGGCAAGAGACCCAGTACTTC
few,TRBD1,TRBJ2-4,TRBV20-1,CSAPQGTTAKNIQYF,TGCAGTGCCCCACAGGGGACGACGGCCAAAAACATTCAGTACTTC
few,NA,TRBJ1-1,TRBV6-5,CASRAGVTEAFF,TGTGCCAGCAGGGCCGGGGTCACTGAAGCTTTCTTT
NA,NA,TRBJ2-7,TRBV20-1,CSARRLTSSHEQYF,TGCAGTGCTAGACGATTAACTAGCTCCCACGAGCAGTACTTC
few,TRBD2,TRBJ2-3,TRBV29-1,CSAGTSGDPPPDTQYF,TGCAGCGCCGGGACTAGCGGGGACCCCCCCCCAGATACGCAGTATTTT
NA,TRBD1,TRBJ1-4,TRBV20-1,CSAPGQENEKLFF,TGCAGTGCTCCGGGACAGGAAAATGAAAAACTGTTTTTT
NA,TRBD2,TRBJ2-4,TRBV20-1,CSARSASGTYNEQYF,TGCAGTGCTAGATCCGCTAGCGGGACCTACAATGAGCAGTACTTC
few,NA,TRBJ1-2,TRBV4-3,CASSQEGVTATYGYTF,TGCGCCAGCAGCCAAGAAGGTGTAACAGCTACCTATGGCTACACCTTC
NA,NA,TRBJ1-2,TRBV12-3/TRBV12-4,CASNPSRNPNYGYTF,TGTGCCAGCAACCCCTCCAGGAATCCCAACTATGGCTACACCTTC
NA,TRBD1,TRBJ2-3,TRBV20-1,CSAEPGQKITDTQYF,TGCAGTGCTGAACCGGGACAGAAAATCACAGATACGCAGTATTTT
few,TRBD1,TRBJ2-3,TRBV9,CASSTGTVPSTDTQYF,TGTGCCAGCAGCACAGGGACAGTTCCTAGCACAGATACGCAGTATTTT
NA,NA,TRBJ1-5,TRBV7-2,CAGSLATGQPQHF,TGTGCCGGCAGCTTAGCGACGGGTCAGCCCCAGCATTTT
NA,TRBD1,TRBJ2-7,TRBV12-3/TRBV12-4,CASSFFDRVYEQYF,TGTGCCAGCAGTTTTTTTGACAGGGTCTACGAGCAGTACTTC
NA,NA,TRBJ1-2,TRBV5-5,CASSLEGGASPYGYTF,TGTGCCAGCAGCTTGGAAGGCGGGGCCTCCCCCTATGGCTACACCTTC
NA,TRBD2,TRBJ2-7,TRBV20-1,CSASNSGDAGEQYF,TGCAGTGCTAGCAATAGCGGGGACGCGGGAGAGCAGTACTTC
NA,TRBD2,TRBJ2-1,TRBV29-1,CSVEGAGGLSYNEQFF,TGCAGCGTTGAGGGAGCGGGGGGCCTCTCCTACAATGAGCAGTTCTTC
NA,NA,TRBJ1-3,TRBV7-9,CASSDTGTNSGNTIYF,TGTGCCAGCAGCGATACCGGGACCAACTCTGGAAACACCATATATTTT
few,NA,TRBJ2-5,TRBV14,CASSLGEIRQYF,TGTGCCAGCAGCCTCGGAGAGATTCGACAGTACTTC
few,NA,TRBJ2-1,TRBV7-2,CASSLPRSYYNEQFF,TGTGCCAGCAGCTTACCCAGGTCTTACTACAATGAGCAGTTCTTC
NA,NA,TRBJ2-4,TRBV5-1,CASSLVGGVPKNIQYF,TGCGCCAGCAGCTTGGTAGGAGGGGTGCCCAAAAACATTCAGTACTTC
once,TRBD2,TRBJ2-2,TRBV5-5,CASSGLSGAATGELFF,TGTGCCAGCAGCGGCCTTAGCGGGGCGGCCACCGGGGAGCTGTTTTTT